A selection of T cell receptor beta chains follows, all from one sample in a study of blood T cell repertoires in COVID-19. Profiled with immunoSEQ multiplex PCR; TCRdb holds only in-frame clones, not every one. Among about 130,000 clones, roughly 83% were seen once, and the ten largest hold over 9%. Sample: PBMCs or T cells enriched from blood (not recorded which). Source of these receptors: a man in his fifties or sixties who had recovered from COVID-19. Each CDR3 is given with its conserved first and last residue. A D gene is named only where the DNA matches it firmly. Clone size is given for some rows only: seen once, a few or many times, or a class if the clone is expanded.

J gene,clone size,V gene,D gene,CDR3 DNA,CDR3 protein
TRBJ1-1,.,TRBV19,TRBD1,TGTGCCAGTAGTAGAAAGACAGGGGCGGGGAACACTGAAGCTTTCTTT,CASSRKTGAGNTEAFF
TRBJ1-2,.,TRBV3-1/TRBV3-2,.,TGTGCCAGCAGCCAAGATGGGGCCTCTTCTTATGGCTACACCTTC,CASSQDGASSYGYTF
TRBJ2-5,.,TRBV5-4,TRBD2,TGTGCCAGCAGCCTCCCCTCCGGGACTAGGGTAGAGACCCAGTACTTC,CASSLPSGTRVETQYF
TRBJ2-7,.,TRBV7-2,TRBD2,TGTGCCAGCAGCCAATACAGCATTCTAGCGGGGGGTTCCTACGAGCAGTACTTC,CASSQYSILAGGSYEQYF
TRBJ2-3,once,TRBV11-3,.,TGTGCCAGCAGCGCTACCTCTTACGGGGATACGCAGTATTTT,CASSATSYGDTQYF
TRBJ2-4,once,TRBV21-1,.,TGTGCCAGCAGCACAACAGGGTTTCCCAAAAACATTCAGTACTTC,CASSTTGFPKNIQYF
TRBJ2-7,.,TRBV9,TRBD2,TGTGCCAGCAGCCCTAGACTAGCGGGACCATACGAGCAGTACTTC,CASSPRLAGPYEQYF
TRBJ1-1,.,TRBV18,.,TGTGCCAGCTCGCCTCAGACAGGCGGAAACACTGAAGCTTTCTTT,CASSPQTGGNTEAFF
TRBJ2-5,.,TRBV7-9,.,TGTGCCAGCAGCTTAGCGTCAGGAAAGTACCAAGAGACCCAGTACTTC,CASSLASGKYQETQYF
TRBJ2-4,.,TRBV5-4,TRBD1,TGTGCCAGCAGCTTAAAGGGGGCGATTCACATTCAGTACTTC,CASSLKGAIHIQYF
TRBJ1-5,.,TRBV30,TRBD1,TGTGCCTGGAGTCCCGGGACAGGGGGCCCCTATCAGCCCCAGCATTTT,CAWSPGTGGPYQPQHF
TRBJ2-7,.,TRBV5-5,TRBD1,TGTGCCAGCAGCGAACCCGGGACAGGGGTGTACGAGCAGTACTTC,CASSEPGTGVYEQYF
TRBJ1-3,once,TRBV7-8,.,TGTGCCAGCACCCTCGGAAACACCATATATTTT,CASTLGNTIYF
TRBJ1-5,.,TRBV28,.,TGTGCCAGCTATATTCGGGGGGGGAGGTCAAATCAGCCCCAGCATTTT,CASYIRGGRSNQPQHF
TRBJ1-6,.,TRBV6-6,.,TGTGCCAGCAGTTACCCCGAGGCAGGGATGGGTTCACCCCTCCACTTT,CASSYPEAGMGSPLHF
TRBJ1-3,.,TRBV10-3,.,TGTGCCATCAGATCCCGGGTGACCCCCGGAAACACCATATATTTT,CAIRSRVTPGNTIYF
TRBJ1-4,.,TRBV6-2/TRBV6-3,.,TGTGCCAGCAGTTACTCGATAAGGACTACCCGAAATGAAAAACTGTTTTTT,CASSYSIRTTRNEKLFF
TRBJ2-2,.,TRBV5-8,TRBD2,TGTGCCAGCAGCCCCGGGACTAGCAGGATAGCCGGGGAGCTGTTTTTT,CASSPGTSRIAGELFF
TRBJ2-3,.,TRBV3-1/TRBV3-2,TRBD1,TGTGCCAGCTCTACAGGGGTTGGGTCAGATACGCAGTATTTT,CASSTGVGSDTQYF
TRBJ2-6,.,TRBV5-4,.,TGTGCCAGCAGCCCAAAGAGCTCTGGGGCCAACGTCCTGACTTTC,CASSPKSSGANVLTF
TRBJ1-6,.,TRBV7-2,.,TGTGCCAGCAGCTTAGAAGGCGGAGGGAATAATTCACCCCTCCACTTT,CASSLEGGGNNSPLHF
TRBJ1-1,.,TRBV7-2,TRBD1,TGTGCCAGCAGCCCTCCCGGGACAGGGAATGAAGCTTTCTTT,CASSPPGTGNEAFF
TRBJ1-2,.,TRBV27,TRBD1,TGTGCCAGCAGTTCCCTAGGACAGGCCCACTATGGCTACACCTTC,CASSSLGQAHYGYTF
TRBJ1-2,once,TRBV15,.,TGTGCCACCAGCAGACCCAAGGAGTGGAACTATGGCTACACCTTC,CATSRPKEWNYGYTF
TRBJ2-2,once,TRBV30,.,TGTGCCTACTGGAGAATCGGGACCGGGGAGCTGTTTTTT,CAYWRIGTGELFF
TRBJ2-5,.,TRBV10-3,TRBD1,TGTGCCATCAGTGGCGGACAGGGAGAGACCCAGTACTTC,CAISGGQGETQYF
TRBJ2-7,few,TRBV28,TRBD1,TGTGCCAGCAGCCAACCGGGACAGGAGTCCTACGAGCAGTACTTC,CASSQPGQESYEQYF
TRBJ1-5,.,TRBV19,TRBD1,TGTGCCAGTAGCCAAAGCGGGCAGGGGGCGAGAGGAAATCAGCCCCAGCATTTT,CASSQSGQGARGNQPQHF
TRBJ1-4,.,TRBV6-5,TRBD1,TGTGCCAGCAGTTACCCCGGGACAGGGGAGGAAAAACTGTTTTTT,CASSYPGTGEEKLFF
TRBJ1-2,.,TRBV24-1,TRBD1,TGTGCCACCAGTGATTTGGGACAGGGTGGAGGCTACACCTTC,CATSDLGQGGGYTF
TRBJ1-5,.,TRBV4-3,TRBD1,TGCGCCAGCAGCCAAGATTGGCAGGGGGCGGGTCAGCCCCAGCATTTT,CASSQDWQGAGQPQHF
TRBJ1-4,.,TRBV19,.,TGTGCCAGTAGTATGTGGTCCGGTGGGCGAAGTGAAAAACTGTTTTTT,CASSMWSGGRSEKLFF
TRBJ1-1,many,TRBV5-5,.,TGTGCCAGCAGCTCCCTGTCCGGGAACACTGAAGCTTTCTTT,CASSSLSGNTEAFF
TRBJ2-5,.,TRBV2,.,TGTGCCAGCAGTGAAGGGGGGGCCCAGTACTTC,CASSEGGAQYF
TRBJ2-5,.,TRBV7-9,.,TGTGCCAGCAGCTTAGACGCGGGACAGTACCAAGAGACCCAGTACTTC,CASSLDAGQYQETQYF
TRBJ2-7,.,TRBV18,TRBD1,TGTGCCAGCTCACTAGGACAGGGTCTCGAGCAGTACTTC,CASSLGQGLEQYF
TRBJ2-1,.,TRBV18,.,TGTGCCAGCTCAGTGGACTTCTCCTCCTACAATGAGCAGTTCTTC,CASSVDFSSYNEQFF
TRBJ1-5,.,TRBV19,.,TGTGCCAGTAGTATCCCCATAGGAGGGGCCGCTCAGCCCCAGCATTTT,CASSIPIGGAAQPQHF
TRBJ2-1,.,TRBV6-5,TRBD2,TGTGCCAGCAGGCCGGCGGGGGGGTACAATGAGCAGTTCTTC,CASRPAGGYNEQFF
TRBJ2-4,.,TRBV9,TRBD1,TGTGCCAGCAGCGTCACAGGGGGGAAAAACATTCAGTACTTC,CASSVTGGKNIQYF
TRBJ1-6,.,TRBV7-9,.,TGTGCCAGCAGCTTAGGTGAGGGTTCACCCCTCCACTTT,CASSLGEGSPLHF
TRBJ2-7,.,TRBV6-2/TRBV6-3,TRBD2,TGTGCCAGCAGTTTGAAGCGGGGGTTTACCTACGAGCAGTACTTC,CASSLKRGFTYEQYF
TRBJ2-1,.,TRBV6-5,.,TGTGCCAGCAGTAACCGGGAGAAAACTAGGCAGTTCTTC,CASSNREKTRQFF
TRBJ1-5,.,TRBV7-9,.,TGTGCCAGCAGCTTAGAAGGGGTAAGTCAGCCCCAGCATTTT,CASSLEGVSQPQHF
TRBJ2-7,few,TRBV7-2,TRBD2,TGTGCCAGCAGCTTCGGACTAGCGGTCTCCTACGAGCAGTACTTC,CASSFGLAVSYEQYF
TRBJ2-1,.,TRBV15,TRBD1,TGTGCCACCAGCAGCGGACAGGGCCACAATGAGCAGTTCTTC,CATSSGQGHNEQFF
TRBJ2-7,.,TRBV5-6,.,TGTGCCAGCAGGACAAGGGGCGGCTCCTACGAGCAGTACTTC,CASRTRGGSYEQYF
TRBJ2-1,.,TRBV7-6,TRBD1,TGTGCCAGCAGCCCGAGACAGGGGGTCGCCTACAATGAGCAGTTCTTC,CASSPRQGVAYNEQFF